This T cell receptor (beta chain) was sequenced for a study of blood T cells in healthy people across ages (dated by TCRdb to the mid-2010s). In the study overall: In model experiments, roughly one uniquely barcoded TCR beta cDNA molecule per two T cells was captured by template switching. To track age-related changes in TCR beta repertoire diversity, the study relied on deep sequencing normalized with unique cDNA molecular identifiers. Four age groups were formed from the donors: young (average roughly 15 years), middle-aged (approximately 42), aged (about 68) and long-lived (around 82). The study analyzed two additional independent replicas of 1 million unique cDNA reads from the same blood draw for two donors, one aged 18 to 30 and one aged 80 or older. General study outcomes and caveats: Bulk unsorted PBMC profiling prevented conclusive comparison of naive and antigen-experienced compartments. Compared with the aged group, the long-lived group had more naive CD4+ T cells, fewer expanded clones and increased TCR diversity, a pattern suggesting age selection. As age increased, observed TCR beta diversity per million T cells dropped in a roughly linear way, and a significant reduction was already evident by age 40. There was a strong correlation between observed TCR beta diversity and the percentage of naive T cells measured by flow cytometry. Estimates of total diversity based on one million sequenced T cells were considered lower bounds and underestimates. Donor CMV infection status was unknown, potentially confounding age-related changes in expanded clonotypes.

Only a few counts were recorded for this clonotype. The antigen it recognizes is unknown. Base qualities are not at hand, and no much larger clone is one base apart. The library was built by means of 5' RACE. This sample was sequenced with an Illumina HiSeq 2500. A second PCR of roughly 7 to 12 cycles was run with a J-beta primer mix and a sample-barcoded 5' primer. A template-switch 5' adaptor carrying 12 random nucleotides introduced a unique molecular identifier onto each TCR beta cDNA molecule. Each sample yielded at least 2.5 million CDR3-containing paired-end reads. The Mint cDNA synthesis kit, primed by a TRBC-specific oligonucleotide, was used to synthesize first-strand cDNA from all RNA. Following uracil-DNA glycosylase treatment, a first 18-cycle PCR with universal primers M1SS and BC2_uni_R was performed on all cDNA. In the original analysis: For normalization, 1 million high-quality reads were randomly selected from each sample, with every read carrying a distinct molecular identifier. Reads sharing molecular identifiers were discarded rather than binned into consensus sequences. MiTCR, set to a Q25 quality threshold and the strictest error-elimination algorithm, was used for CDR3 identification, clonotype clustering and error correction. Lower-bound total TCR beta diversity was estimated with a nonparametric unseen species model using Euler transformation. TCRdb handled the public reads itself, with Q25 trimming in fastp and clone calling in MiXCR, and kept productive beta chains. CDR3 protein sequences are deduplicated, and each keeps its most common genes and DNA. These V and J calls rely on TCRdb rather than the paper's analysis. The table for this sample lists more than 500,000 distinct CDR3 sequences; about 26% of them were counted only once. 3% to 4% of the sample belongs to the ten largest clones.

Donors were roughly 40 systemically healthy Caucasian individuals from Russia aged roughly 6 to 90 years. Each donor gave 8 to 10 milliliters of peripheral blood, collected into EDTA-treated Vacutainer tubes. Ficoll-Paque density-gradient centrifugation was used to isolate PBMCs, with at least 7 million obtained per sample. Trizol reagent was used to extract total RNA from PBMCs, with at least 6 micrograms per sample. For every donor, flow cytometry on a PBMC aliquot measured the percentage of naive CD45RAhigh/CD27high T cells. This sample also belongs to another study, concerning T cells of mothers and their children. The second paper states: Nine systemically healthy Caucasian individuals served as donors, namely three mothers together with their six children. cDNA synthesis used all of the extracted RNA, with approximately 1.4 ug of RNA in each 15 ul reaction. Sample barcodes and 2-4 random nucleotides were added via the M1S primer in the second PCR. More than 9 million TCR beta CDR3 reads were obtained from each mother, and some 3 million reads were obtained from each child. Thymic selection shapes the output of TCR recombination in a similar way in related and unrelated pairs, and inherited differences have a minor effect. Related mother-child pairs always showed normalized repertoire overlap that was slightly higher than in unrelated mother-child pairs, though the difference was never significant. Persistent microchimeric T cell clones were not detected, at a sensitivity of approximately 93 clones per million clonotypes. In the study, deep NGS was used to compare the TCR beta repertoires of mothers and children, and features distinguishing related mother-child pairs from unrelated individuals were sought. On average, the children were about 10 +/- 4 years old, while the mothers were about 38 +/- 4 years old. Libraries were sequenced on Illumina HiSeq 2000 with 100+100 nt paired-end reads after adapter ligation with NEBNext reagents. Mother and child libraries were prepared a month apart and sequenced in separate runs to prevent cross-contamination. Between 500,000 and 2,000,000 distinct TCR beta clonotypes were identified per donor. Naive TCR beta clonotypes were estimated from low-frequency clonotypes matched to each donor's FACS-determined naive share, without sorting.

Material for sequencing was blood. This clonotype originated in a boy between 2 and 15 years old in good health.

The CDR3 protein: CASSSTGGGTEAFF. The DNA sequence reads TGTGCCAGCAGTTCAACAGGGGGCGGAACTGAAGCTTTCTTT. The chain uses TRBV6-6 and TRBJ1-1; 9 central nucleotides agree with TRBD1. V ends up 4 bases short and J 5 bases short, with an unmatched junction base count of 5. Including the terminal cysteine and phenylalanine, the CDR3 comprises 14 residues. CDR3 DNA only is kept here, 42 bases in frame from base 1. CDR1 and CDR2 are read off the germline V gene (reference sequence) as MNHNY and SVGAGI.